This T cell receptor beta chain was recorded in a study of shared clonotypes between healthy human individuals. Concerning this clone: Its antigen is unknown.

Study observations and caveats: Across subsets, estimated richness was generally greater for naive than for memory populations. Clonotype sharing across a few donors was observed for roughly 5% of naive CD4 clonotypes. Among donors, clonotype sharing was expected to be affected by sequencing depth.

CDR3 length: 11 amino acids. V was trimmed by 2 bases and J by 10 bases, leaving 8 bases between them. Per the germline V gene, CDR1 is MNHEY and CDR2 is SVGAGI. Produced via immunoSEQ multiplex PCR; TCRdb's table is partial and in-frame only. The data hold about 2.3 million clones, with under 95% observed a single time. Negatively enriched CD4+ T cells were divided by CD45RA into naive and memory. This chain connects TRBV6-5 to TRBJ1-1; D gene unclear. The sequence was collected from a man in his late teens or twenties in good health. Some clones in this sample may be carry-over from other donors' samples. Source material: naive CD4+ T cells from PBMCs. Described subset: CD45RA+ positively selected. In DNA, the CDR3 is TGTGCCAGCAGTTACGTGGGGAGAGCTTTCTTT. Its protein product is CASSYVGRAFF.